The source of this T cell receptor (beta chain) is a study of blood T cells in healthy people across ages. Then a second PCR, running about 6 to 11 cycles, was carried out with a sample-barcoded 5' primer and a J-beta primer mix. TCRdb itself ran the 5' RACE reads through MiXCR, one entry per CDR3 protein. The profile covers over 950,000 distinct CDR3 sequences, with about two fifths appearing a single time and roughly 14% taken by the ten largest. V gave up 0 bases and J gave up 4 bases; unmatched junction bases: 4. The CDR3 has 15 amino acids. Germline V CDR1 and CDR2: SGHRS, YFSETQ. The sample was blood. The chain links TRBV5-1 to TRBJ2-3, with TRBD2 matching over 8 bases. This receptor was obtained from a man aged 18 to 30 in good health. CDR3 nucleotide sequence: TGCGCCAGCAGCTTGGCCGGGGGGGGGTCAGATACGCAGTATTTT. Encoded protein: CASSLAGGGSDTQYF.